Sequencing of this T cell receptor beta chain was carried out in a study of blood T cell repertoires in COVID-19. For the study at large: Acute-phase and convalescent COVID-19 samples originated in the United States, Italy and Spain. From T cells, B-cell-depleted T cells, or PBMCs came the material, which was cDNA or gDNA.

Per the authors' pipeline: Counts of nucleated cells, estimated from reference gene primer amplification, were obtained. Using immunoSEQ multiplex PCR, the repertoire was profiled, and TCRdb retains in-frame clones only, with some absent. From that table come the V and J calls and clone size; the DNA was used to work out D and trimming. The table has roughly 100,000 clones, 88% seen once. This TCR was recovered from a man at least 80 years old with acute or convalescent COVID-19. The source material was peripheral blood.

CDR3 nucleotides: TGCGCCTCCAGCAGGGGATCCCAAGAGACCCAGTACTTC. The encoded protein is CASSRGSQETQYF. The chain employs TRBV5-1 and TRBJ2-5; D may be TRBD1 (6 bases). V lost 10 bases and J 1 base, leaving 14 bases between the germline ends. CDR1 and CDR2 (germline): SGHRS, YFSETQ. The CDR3 totals 13 residues. Full variable domain (outside the CDR3, taken from reference TRBV5-1 and TRBJ2-5): KAGVTQTPRYLIKTRGQQVTLSCSPISGHRSVSWYQQTPGQGLQFLFEYFSETQRNKGNFPGRFSGRQFSNSRSEMNVSTLELGDSALYLCASSRGSQETQYFGPGTRLLVL.